A single sample is the source of the 30 T cell receptor beta chains below, sequenced in a study of T cell changes during pregnancy in multiple sclerosis. TCRdb's copy holds only in-frame clones and misses some; the assay was immunoSEQ multiplex PCR. The repertoire holds 65,000 to 85,000 clones, with about 93% as singletons. Sequencing used CD4+ T cells from peripheral blood mononuclear cells, obtained after pregnancy. The receptors were gathered from a female donor with multiple sclerosis, enrolled in a pregnancy study.

The V gene is TRBV19, the J gene TRBJ1-2, with 10 positions matching TRBD1. CDR1 and CDR2 from the germline V gene are LNHDA and SQIVND (reference sequence). The J segment lost 6 bases and the V segment lost 3 bases, leaving 1 base of the junction unmatched. The CDR3 is 13 residues long. The CDR3 sequence is CASSIGQGDGYTF. CDR3 DNA sequence: TGTGCCAGTAGTATCGGACAGGGGGATGGCTACACCTTC.

V and J are TRBV5-4 and TRBJ1-6; 7 bases map to TRBD1. The ends lost 3 bases at V and 6 bases at J; junction bases unmatched: 6. The CDR3 is 15 amino acids. Germline CDR1 and CDR2: SGHNT and YYREEE (reference sequence). Here the CDR3 reads CASSSAGTVNSPLHF. The CDR3 DNA follows: TGTGCCAGCAGCTCCGCCGGGACAGTTAATTCACCCCTCCACTTT.

The V call is TRBV28, the J call TRBJ2-1, with 11 positions matching TRBD1. CDR1 and CDR2 from the germline V gene are MDHEN and SYDVKM. Losses at the gene ends were 5 bases for V and 7 bases for J; bases not matched to a gene: 4. This CDR3 comprises 14 residues. The CDR3 loop is CASSAGQGVNEQFF. CDR3 nucleotides: TGTGCCAGCAGTGCGGGACAGGGGGTAAATGAGCAGTTCTTC.

This clone was observed once. The J gene is TRBJ1-4, the V gene TRBV6-4; TRBD1 agrees at 9 bases. The CDR3 extends over 17 amino acids. CDR1 is MRHNA, CDR2 SNTAGT, per germline. The V and J ends lost 4 bases and 0 bases, in that order; junction bases with no gene match: 6. CDR3 in amino acids: CASSVDRGVATNEKLFF. CDR3 nucleotides: TGTGCCAGCAGTGTGGACAGGGGAGTTGCAACTAATGAAAAACTGTTTTTT.

The chain employs TRBV18 and TRBJ2-1; 11 nucleotides align to TRBD2. Germline lookup yields CDR1 KGHSH and CDR2 LQKENI. V shed 1 base, J shed 8 bases, and the junction held 4 bases outside the gene matches. The CDR3 is made up of 15 amino acids. CDR3 region: CASSPLAGGGYEQFF. The CDR3 DNA reads as TGTGCCAGCTCACCACTAGCGGGAGGGGGCTATGAGCAGTTCTTC.

This chain uses TRBV6-5 with TRBJ2-1; a possible D gene is TRBD2 (5 bases). CDR1 is MNHEY and CDR2 is SVGAGI in the germline V gene. The CDR3 is 15 residues long. V lost 6 bases, J lost 0 bases, and 12 bases lay in between. The CDR3 loop reads CASRRITSSYNEQFF. In DNA, the CDR3 is TGTGCCAGCAGGCGTATTACTAGCTCCTACAATGAGCAGTTCTTC.

The V gene is TRBV10-3, the J gene TRBJ1-6, with TRBD1 matching over 7 bases. This CDR3 has 15 amino acids. Germline CDR1 and CDR2: ENHRY and SYGVKD. After removal of 0 bases from V and 9 bases from J, the junction contained 5 bases not matched to a gene. The chain's CDR3 is CAISESGQAPSPLHF. The CDR3 DNA is TGTGCCATCAGTGAGTCCGGACAGGCCCCTTCACCCCTCCACTTT.

V gene TRBV7-2 combines with J gene TRBJ1-2, with D unclear. Germline assignment: CDR1 SGHTA and CDR2 FQGNSA. The CDR3 is 16 amino acids. V lost 2 bases and J 0 bases, leaving 13 bases between the germline ends. The CDR3 sequence: CASSLRAGRANYGYTF. The CDR3 bases are TGTGCCAGCAGCTTAAGGGCGGGGAGGGCTAACTATGGCTACACCTTC.

The V gene is TRBV28, the J gene TRBJ1-2; D is undetermined. Germline V gene data show CDR1 as MDHEN and CDR2 as SYDVKM. CDR3 length: 17 residues. V was pared by 5 bases and J by 5 bases, with 24 bases between. The DNA for the CDR3 is TGTGCCAGCAGTAGTGTGGATTCTACCGGGGATTTTTATGGCTACACCTTC. Its protein is CASSSVDSTGDFYGYTF.

The gene calls are TRBV29-1 and TRBJ2-1; 12 bases are a match to TRBD2. The length of the CDR3 is 14 residues. Unmatched junction bases numbered 5, after V lost 7 bases and J lost 4 bases. Germline V lookup: CDR1 SQVTM, CDR2 ANQGSEA. The chain's CDR3 is CSAGLAGIYNEQFF. In DNA form, the CDR3 reads TGCAGCGCAGGACTAGCGGGGATTTACAATGAGCAGTTCTTC.

The chain combines TRBV28 with TRBJ2-7; 8 nucleotides agree with TRBD2. The germline CDR1 and CDR2 sequences are MDHEN and SYDVKM. With 5 bases clipped from V and 5 bases from J, the junction kept 20 bases outside the gene matches. This CDR3 contains 18 residues. CDR3 amino acids: CASSPAPLAGPSPNEQYF. The CDR3 nucleotides read TGTGCCAGCAGTCCAGCACCCCTAGCGGGCCCGTCCCCTAACGAGCAGTACTTC.

The chain joins TRBV18 to TRBJ2-5; D perhaps matches TRBD2 (6 bases). This CDR3 is 13 amino acids long. The germline V gene encodes CDR1 KGHSH and CDR2 LQKENI. V lost 3 bases and J lost 2, with 7 bases in between. CDR3 residues: CASSPSGQETQYF. CDR3 sequence (DNA): TGTGCCAGCTCACCTAGCGGACAAGAGACCCAGTACTTC.

The genes are TRBV7-9 and TRBJ2-1; D is unresolved. Between the trimmed V and J ends, which lost 4 bases and 4 bases, there was a span of 11 bases. Germline CDR1 and CDR2: SEHNR and FQNEAQ (reference sequence). The CDR3 covers 14 residues. CDR3 DNA: TGTGCCAGCAGCTCTTTCCCGACTTACAATGAGCAGTTCTTC. The encoded protein is CASSSFPTYNEQFF.

The genes are TRBV2 and TRBJ1-1, with D unclear. V was shortened by 5 bases and J by 11 bases, with 12 bases between the two germline ends. The length of the CDR3 is 11 residues. Germline V gives CDR1 SNHLY, CDR2 FYNNEI. CDR3 nucleotides: TGTGCCAGCAGTTTGACAACGAAGGCTTTCTTT. Its protein is CASSLTTKAFF.

The V gene is TRBV6-1, the J gene TRBJ2-7, with 7 bases lining up with TRBD2. There are 15 residues in the CDR3. V gave up 0 bases and J gave up 3 bases; unmatched junction bases: 5. Germline V gene lookup returns CDR1 MNHNS and CDR2 SASEGT. The CDR3 nucleotides read TGTGCCAGCAGTGAAGCGCTGAAGCGGGGCTACGAGCAGTACTTC. This sequence encodes CASSEALKRGYEQYF.

The gene calls are TRBV2 and TRBJ1-1, with TRBD1 as a possible D gene (6 bases). CDR1 and CDR2 from the germline V gene are SNHLY and FYNNEI. The CDR3 spans 13 residues. V was shortened by 6 bases and J by 5 bases, with 13 bases between the two germline ends. The chain's CDR3 is CASRGNRATEAFF. CDR3 sequence (DNA): TGTGCCAGCAGAGGGAACAGGGCTACTGAAGCTTTCTTT. The full variable domain, in which reference TRBV2 and TRBJ1-1 provide the parts outside the CDR3, is EPEVTQTPSHQVTQMGQEVILRCVPISNHLYFYWYRQILGQKVEFLVSFYNNEISEKSEIFDDQFSVERPDGSNFTLKIRSTKLEDSAMYFCASRGNRATEAFFGQGTRLTVV.

The chain recombines TRBV30 with TRBJ1-4; D is perhaps TRBD1 (6 bases). Trimming shortened V by 0 bases and J by 8 bases, and 13 bases separated the two germline ends. Germline V gene data show CDR1 as GTSNPN and CDR2 as SVGIG (reference sequence). The CDR3 has 14 amino acids. The CDR3 sequence is CAWSVGGAEEKLFF. The CDR3, as DNA: TGTGCCTGGAGTGTTGGGGGGGCGGAGGAAAAACTGTTTTTT.

This chain uses TRBV7-2 with TRBJ2-3, with D possibly matching TRBD2 (6 bases). The CDR3 sequence is 15 residues long. Germline V gene sequence: CDR1 SGHTA, CDR2 FQGNSA. V gave up 1 base and J gave up 1 base, with 9 bases separating them. This CDR3 reads CASSLVASGTDTQYF. In DNA form, the CDR3 reads TGTGCCAGCAGCTTAGTGGCTAGCGGCACAGATACGCAGTATTTT.

The rearrangement uses TRBV6-1 and TRBJ1-2, with 12 positions matching TRBD1. The CDR3 covers 15 residues. The V and J ends lost 6 bases and 4 bases, in that order; junction bases with no gene match: 6. CDR1 and CDR2 from the germline V gene are MNHNS and SASEGT. The CDR3 DNA reads as TGTGCCAGCAGGGGACAGGGGGCGTATAGCTATGGCTACACCTTC. Translated: CASRGQGAYSYGYTF.

Written as DNA, the CDR3 is TGTGCCAGTAGCGTAGCGGGGGGGCCTTTGCCCGGGGAGCTGTTTTTT. It translates to CASSVAGGPLPGELFF. The chain has TRBV19 and TRBJ2-2; 11 bases align to TRBD2. CDR3 length: 16 residues. Per the germline V gene, CDR1 is LNHDA and CDR2 is SQIVND (reference sequence). V was clipped by 6 bases and J by 6 bases; unmatched bases: 9.

The chain recombines TRBV28 with TRBJ2-7, with 11 bases identical to TRBD2. J was trimmed by 2 bases and V by 5 bases; bases with no gene match: 5. This CDR3 contains 15 residues. Per the germline V gene, CDR1 is MDHEN and CDR2 is SYDVKM. The DNA of the CDR3 is TGTGCCAGCAGTCCTCTAGCGGGAGGACCCTACGAGCAGTACTTC. Translated: CASSPLAGGPYEQYF.

This chain joins TRBV5-4 and TRBJ2-1, with 8 bases fitting TRBD2. Germline V gene sequence: CDR1 SGHNT, CDR2 YYREEE (reference sequence). The ends lost 3 bases at V and 4 bases at J; junction bases unmatched: 15. The CDR3 has 18 amino acids. CDR3 residues: CASSSPAGAPLFYNEQFF. Written as DNA, the CDR3 is TGTGCCAGCAGCTCCCCAGCGGGGGCCCCGCTTTTTTACAATGAGCAGTTCTTC. Filled out from reference TRBV5-4 and TRBJ2-1, the complete variable domain reads ETGVTQSPTHLIKTRGQQVTLRCSSQSGHNTVSWYQQALGQGPQFIFQYYREEENGRGNFPPRFSGLQFPNYSSELNVNALELDDSALYLCASSSPAGAPLFYNEQFFGPGTRLTVL.

This clone appeared a single time. Here the CDR3 reads CASSIIGTVKETQYF. DNA for the CDR3: TGTGCCAGCAGCATCATCGGGACAGTGAAAGAGACCCAGTACTTC. The chain uses TRBV28 and TRBJ2-5, with 7 bases identical to TRBD1. V lost 6 bases to trimming and J lost 3 bases; unmatched junction nucleotides: 10. The CDR3 length is 15 residues. Germline CDR1 MDHEN, CDR2 SYDVKM.

The V gene is TRBV7-2, the J gene TRBJ1-1; D gene uncertain. The CDR3 contains 14 residues. The germline V gene encodes CDR1 SGHTA and CDR2 FQGNSA. The V and J ends lost 4 bases and 3 bases respectively, with 12 bases between them. The CDR3 here is CASSSPGDYTEAFF. The CDR3 DNA sequence: TGTGCCAGCAGCTCCCCGGGAGATTACACTGAAGCTTTCTTT.

This chain connects TRBV5-1 to TRBJ2-2; D unresolved. The germline V and J ends were trimmed by 0 bases and 0 bases, with 3 bases remaining between them. Germline-derived CDR1 and CDR2 are SGHRS and YFSETQ. The CDR3 contains 14 residues. In DNA form, the CDR3 reads TGCGCCAGCAGCTTGGCCTCGAACACCGGGGAGCTGTTTTTT. This sequence encodes CASSLASNTGELFF.

This chain links TRBV5-4 with TRBJ2-1; D perhaps matches TRBD2 (5 bases). Trimming removed 4 bases at V and 8 bases at J, with 16 bases between. CDR3 length: 14 amino acids. Germline-derived CDR1 and CDR2 are SGHNT and YYREEE (reference sequence). Here the CDR3 reads CASSTSLGADEQFF. CDR3 DNA: TGTGCCAGCAGCACCTCGTTGGGAGCCGATGAGCAGTTCTTC.

The genes are TRBV18 and TRBJ2-3, with 7 bases that match TRBD1. The trim removed 4 bases at V and 6 bases at J, leaving 16 bases unmatched. The CDR3 totals 17 residues. In germline, CDR1 is KGHSH, CDR2 LQKENI. The CDR3 DNA is TGTGCCAGCTCACTTGTTGCAGGGGGATCTCAGCGGGATACGCAGTATTTT. The encoded protein is CASSLVAGGSQRDTQYF.

The V call is TRBV19, the J call TRBJ1-2; 10 bases are shared with TRBD1. J gave up 2 bases and V 4 bases, and 1 base lay outside the gene matches. There are 14 residues in the CDR3. CDR1 and CDR2 from the germline V gene are LNHDA and SQIVND (reference sequence). The CDR3 DNA follows: TGTGCCAGTAGTACGGGACAGGGGAACTATGGCTACACCTTC. It encodes CASSTGQGNYGYTF. The full variable domain, with the rest looked up from reference TRBV19 and TRBJ1-2, is DGGITQSPKYLFRKEGQNVTLSCEQNLNHDAMYWYRQDPGQGLRLIYYSQIVNDFQKGDIAEGYSVSREKKESFPLTVTSAQKNPTAFYLCASSTGQGNYGYTFGSGTRLTVV.

The rearrangement uses TRBV6-6 and TRBJ1-1; 9 bases fit TRBD1. Germline V gives CDR1 MNHNY, CDR2 SVGAGI (reference sequence). The CDR3 is 16 amino acids. V was clipped by 2 bases and J by 3 bases; unmatched bases: 7. As DNA, the CDR3 is TGTGCCAGCAGTTACGCGGGGGGACAGGGATACACTGAAGCTTTCTTT. It specifies CASSYAGGQGYTEAFF.

The CDR3 nucleotides read TGTGCCAGTCGGAAACAGGGGGCGGACACCGGGGAGCTGTTTTTT. This gives the protein CASRKQGADTGELFF. This chain uses TRBV9 with TRBJ2-2; 9 nucleotides align to TRBD1. Trimming removed 8 bases from V and 3 bases from J; junction bases left unmatched: 8. Per germline, CDR1 SGDLS and CDR2 YYNGEE. The CDR3 covers 15 residues.